The clone carrying this TCR beta chain was observed once. Its antigen remains unidentified. V lost 2 bases and J 3 bases, leaving 20 bases between the germline ends. The CDR3 length is 17 residues. From germline, CDR1 is SGHNT and CDR2 YYREEE (reference sequence). This entry is derived from a study of cytomegalovirus exposure and HLA in healthy donors. The PCR contained 60 Vbeta and 13 Jbeta primers. Sequencing used immunoSEQ multiplex PCR; TCRdb keeps in-frame clones, though not all of them. This sample has about 140,000 clones, with 76% found just once. General study results and limits: It was reported that the classifier diagnosed cytomegalovirus status with high specificity and sensitivity in both the original and validation cohorts. The likely origin of a cluster of highly shared sequence variants was a sequencing artifact.

This clonotype was sampled from a male donor in good health and CMV-seronegative. This chain links TRBV5-4 with TRBJ1-1, with a weak D call TRBD1 (5 bases). Sequences were obtained from PBMCs. The CDR3 protein is CASSLDINLREDTEAFF. The CDR3 DNA reads TGTGCCAGCAGCTTAGATATTAACCTCAGGGAGGACACTGAAGCTTTCTTT. Supplemented by reference TRBV5-4 and TRBJ1-1, the full variable domain reads ETGVTQSPTHLIKTRGQQVTLRCSSQSGHNTVSWYQQALGQGPQFIFQYYREEENGRGNFPPRFSGLQFPNYSSELNVNALELDDSALYLCASSLDINLREDTEAFFGQGTRLTVV.